The 21 T cell receptor beta chains below were found in one sample sequenced in a study of post-analysis software for immune sequencing data (dated by TCRdb to the mid-2010s). What the study reported, not specific to this receptor: Significantly higher frequencies in patients than in controls were found for about five TRBV segments, including TRBV5-6, TRBV5-1 and TRBV20-1.

Antigens of these TCRs are unknown. The library was produced with PCR. Sequencing was performed on an Illumina HiSeq 2500. To reduce PCR and sequencing biases, unique molecular identifiers were incorporated into the TCR beta cDNA libraries. TCRdb took the public reads, trimmed them with fastp at Q25, ran MiXCR for clone calling and kept in-frame beta chains. Every distinct CDR3 protein forms one entry, paired with its most common genes and DNA. For this sample there are hundreds of thousands of distinct CDR3 sequences; about 50% appear just once. 4% to 5.5% of the sample is held by the ten biggest clonotypes. Sequencing was carried out using blood. These receptors were collected from a girl aged 10 to 17 with multiple sclerosis.

Here the CDR3 DNA reads TGTGCCAGCTCACCGCAAATCAGGGCAGATACGCAGTATTTT. Translating it yields CASSPQIRADTQYF. The chain joins TRBV18 to TRBJ2-3; tentatively, D is TRBD1 (5 bases). This CDR3 has 14 residues. CDR1 KGHSH and CDR2 LQKENI come from the germline V gene. Trimming stripped 3 bases from V and 4 bases from J, with 11 bases between.

This chain joins TRBV7-9 and TRBJ2-5; no reliable D call. The CDR3 runs 15 residues. Trimming removed 1 base from V and 2 bases from J, with 11 bases in between. Germline V gene data show CDR1 as SEHNR and CDR2 as FQNEAQ (reference sequence). CDR3 loop: CASSLEGIRQETQYF. CDR3 bases: TGTGCCAGCAGCTTAGAGGGCATTAGACAAGAGACCCAGTACTTC.

The chain combines TRBV18 with TRBJ2-7; D may match TRBD1 or TRBD2 (6 bases each). Germline V gene data show CDR1 as KGHSH and CDR2 as LQKENI. The CDR3 covers 14 residues. Trimming shortened V by 2 bases and J by 3 bases, and 11 bases separated the two germline ends. CDR3 amino acids: CASSPVRGDYEQYF. DNA of the CDR3: TGTGCCAGCTCACCAGTTAGGGGGGACTACGAGCAGTACTTC.

The J gene is TRBJ2-2, the V gene TRBV3-1; maybe TRBD2 (6 bases). The CDR3 covers 14 residues. The germline gives CDR1 LGHDT, CDR2 YNNKEL (reference sequence). V was clipped by 3 bases and J by 4 bases, with 9 bases between them. CDR3 region: CASSQGTFTGELFF. CDR3 sequence (DNA): TGTGCCAGCAGCCAGGGGACTTTCACCGGGGAGCTGTTTTTT.

J is TRBJ2-7 and V is TRBV27, with 9 bases fitting TRBD2. CDR1 is MNHEY, CDR2 SMNVEV, per germline (reference sequence). With V trimmed by 8 bases and J by 4 bases, 12 bases remained unmatched. The CDR3 is made up of 15 amino acids. The CDR3 DNA is TGTGCCAGCGGCTCTCTGGACCTAGCGGGATACGAGCAGTACTTC. Translated: CASGSLDLAGYEQYF.

This clonotype was picked up a small number of times. V and J are TRBV25-1 and TRBJ2-7; 10 positions agree with TRBD2. There are 11 residues in the CDR3. Germline-derived CDR1 and CDR2 are MGHDK and SYGVNS. The CDR3 DNA follows: TGTGCTAGCGGGGGGTACGACGAGCAGTACTTC. This translates into CASGGYDEQYF.

The chain uses TRBV5-1 and TRBJ2-3, with 9 bases that match TRBD2. The junction had 7 bases not matched to a gene; V was cut back by 0 bases and J by 2 bases. The CDR3 loop spans 17 amino acids. Germline V gene data show CDR1 as SGHRS and CDR2 as YFSETQ. The CDR3 DNA reads TGCGCCAGCAGCTTGGCGGGGCTAGCGGGGCCCACAGATACGCAGTATTTT. Amino acid sequence: CASSLAGLAGPTDTQYF.

A few counts support this clonotype. The J gene is TRBJ2-7, the V gene TRBV12-3 or TRBV12-4, with 7 bases lining up with TRBD1. V was clipped by 7 bases and J by 4 bases; unmatched bases: 13. The CDR3 totals 15 residues. CDR3 coding DNA: TGTGCCAGCACCCCACTCCAGGGGGTAGGATACGAGCAGTACTTC. Translating gives CASTPLQGVGYEQYF.

The chain has TRBV9 and TRBJ2-1; 8 bases are a match to TRBD1. The CDR3 runs to 15 residues. With 6 bases clipped from V and 4 bases from J, the junction kept 9 bases outside the gene matches. The germline V gene encodes CDR1 SGDLS and CDR2 YYNGEE. CDR3 sequence: CASTKTGALYNEQFF. CDR3 coding DNA: TGTGCCAGCACCAAGACAGGGGCATTATACAATGAGCAGTTCTTC.

The V gene is TRBV5-6, the J gene TRBJ2-7, with 12 bases identical to TRBD1. The CDR3 loop spans 13 amino acids. Germline assignment: CDR1 SGHDT and CDR2 YYEEEE. With V trimmed by 9 bases and J by 2 bases, 3 bases remained unmatched. CDR3 in amino acids: CATGTGGTYEQYF. CDR3 bases: TGTGCCACCGGGACAGGGGGCACCTACGAGCAGTACTTC.

In this sample, this clonotype turned up a few times. One end of the junction varies from germline; a read error may be responsible. This rearrangement joins TRBV3-1 to TRBJ2-4; the D is unclear. This CDR3 comprises 14 residues. Germline CDR1 reads LGHDT; CDR2 reads YNNKEL (reference sequence). The chain's CDR3 is CASSQDMGVAIQYF. The CDR3 DNA reads as TGTGCCAGCAGTCAAGATATGGGCGTAGCCATTCAGTACTTC.

The chain carries TRBV5-6 and TRBJ2-1; TRBD1 aligns across 7 bases. J lost 7 bases, V lost 0 bases, and 4 bases had no gene match. This CDR3 comprises 14 residues. Germline-derived CDR1 and CDR2 are SGHDT and YYEEEE. CDR3 sequence reads: CASSLVRGHNEQFF. The CDR3 DNA sequence: TGTGCCAGCAGCTTGGTTAGGGGGCATAATGAGCAGTTCTTC.

The V and J genes are TRBV7-8 and TRBJ1-1; D is possibly TRBD1 (6 bases). Between the trimmed V and J ends, which lost 5 bases and 3 bases, there was a span of 13 bases. This CDR3 comprises 14 residues. In germline, CDR1 is SGHVS, CDR2 FQNEAQ. Here the CDR3 reads CASSPGAGDTEAFF. In DNA, the CDR3 is TGTGCCAGCAGCCCCGGGGCAGGGGACACTGAAGCTTTCTTT.

For this clonotype: An end of the junction does not agree with germline; a read error may underlie this. The V gene is TRBV7-3, the J gene TRBJ2-7, with 10 bases that match TRBD2. CDR1 is SGHTA and CDR2 is FQGTGA in the germline V gene. CDR3 length equals 14 residues. DNA for the CDR3: TGTACCAGCAGAGGACTAGCGGCGCCCTACGAGCAGTACTTC. Its translation is CTSRGLAAPYEQYF. Full variable domain (outside the CDR3, taken from reference TRBV7-3 and TRBJ2-7): GAGVSQTPSNKVTEKGKYVELRCDPISGHTALYWYRQSLGQGPEFLIYFQGTGAADDSGLPNDRFFAVRPEGSVSTLKIQRTERGDSAVYLCTSRGLAAPYEQYFGPGTRLTVT.

The chain has TRBV29-1 and TRBJ2-3, with D possibly matching TRBD2 (6 bases). Germline lookup yields CDR1 SQVTM and CDR2 ANQGSEA. The V gene lost 6 bases and the J gene lost 0 bases, with 13 bases spanning the gap. The CDR3 loop spans 14 amino acids. CDR3 nucleotides: TGCAGCGTCGTTAGACTAGGTAGCACAGATACGCAGTATTTT. Translated, it gives CSVVRLGSTDTQYF.

This sequence joins TRBV12-3 or TRBV12-4 and TRBJ1-4; 8 bases fit TRBD1. V lost 5 bases and J lost 6; bases outside the gene matches: 5. The CDR3 consists of 14 residues. The chain's CDR3 is CASSAQGVYEKLFF. The CDR3 DNA reads as TGTGCCAGCAGTGCACAGGGGGTATATGAAAAACTGTTTTTT.

V is TRBV12-3 or TRBV12-4 and J is TRBJ1-1; maybe TRBD1 (5 bases). The CDR3 loop spans 15 amino acids. V was pared by 0 bases and J by 4 bases, with 12 bases between. The CDR3 protein is CASSLAGEKGTEAFF. The CDR3 region has the DNA TGTGCCAGCAGTTTAGCGGGGGAAAAGGGCACTGAAGCTTTCTTT.

V is TRBV12-3 or TRBV12-4 and J is TRBJ2-3; D may correspond to TRBD1 or TRBD2 (5 bases each). Trimming took 5 bases from V and 6 from J, leaving 21 bases between them. This CDR3 spans 16 amino acids. CDR3 in amino acids: CASSLAGDPVADTQYF. The CDR3 DNA sequence: TGTGCCAGCAGTCTGGCCGGGGACCCCGTGGCGGATACGCAGTATTTT.

With regard to this clonotype: A junction end diverges from the germline sequence, so it may reflect a read error. The chain is built from TRBV5-1 and TRBJ2-1; D tentatively reads TRBD1 or TRBD2 (5 bases each). This CDR3 spans 16 amino acids. The germline V gene encodes CDR1 SGHRS and CDR2 YFSETQ. CDR3 in amino acids: CASSPGGPSSYSEQFF. DNA of the CDR3: TGCGCCAGCAGCCCTGGGGGACCCAGCTCCTACAGTGAGCAGTTCTTC.

CDR3 amino acids: CSVYRDGRTDTQYF. The CDR3 DNA reads as TGCAGCGTTTACCGGGACGGCCGCACAGATACGCAGTATTTT. This rearrangement joins TRBV29-1 to TRBJ2-3; D tentatively fits TRBD1 or TRBD2 (5 bases each). Trimming shortened V by 5 bases and J by 1 base, and 13 bases separated the two germline ends. Germline CDR1 reads SQVTM; CDR2 reads ANQGSEA. The CDR3 contains 14 residues.

J is TRBJ2-1 and V is TRBV20-1; 7 positions match TRBD2. V was clipped by 4 bases and J by 7 bases; unmatched bases: 10. The CDR3 spans 14 residues. CDR1 and CDR2 from the germline V gene are DFQATT and SNEGSKA (reference sequence). The CDR3 spells CSATTNGRLNEQFF. The CDR3 nucleotides read TGCAGTGCTACGACTAACGGGAGGCTAAATGAGCAGTTCTTC.